This T cell receptor (beta chain) appears in the sequencing data of a study of blood T cell repertoires in COVID-19. The overall study: The cDNA or gDNA used as material had been derived from T cells, B-cell-depleted T cells, or PBMCs.

V was pared by 4 bases and J by 1 base, with 10 bases between. The CDR3 runs to 14 residues. Germline loops: CDR1 KGHSH, CDR2 LQKENI. Assay: immunoSEQ multiplex PCR; the TCRdb copy retains only in-frame clones and omits some. The table lists about 120,000 clones, about 83% of them singletons, with 3% to 4.5% in the top ten. Recruitment covered about two dozen US areas and drew participants whose ages spanned roughly 18 to 89 years. Assignments of participants to cohorts depended upon their own reported clinical history. Donors in Cohort 3 counted as recovered after two negative PCRs, clearance, or symptom resolution.

The clonotype originates from a woman in her thirties who had recovered from COVID-19. V usage is TRBV18 and J usage is TRBJ1-1; D gene unclear. Sequencing was performed on PBMCs or T cells enriched from blood (not recorded which). CDR3 bases: TGTGCCAGCTCACGGTCCCGGGGGAACACTGAAGCTTTCTTT. Translated: CASSRSRGNTEAFF.